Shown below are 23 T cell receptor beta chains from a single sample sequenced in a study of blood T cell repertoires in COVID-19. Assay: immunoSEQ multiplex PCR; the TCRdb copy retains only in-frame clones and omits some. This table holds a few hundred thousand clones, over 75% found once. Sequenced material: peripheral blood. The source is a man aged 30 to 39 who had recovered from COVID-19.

CDR3 in DNA: TGTGCCAGCAGCGATGCCTCCGGTTCACCCCTCCACTTT. Translation: CASSDASGSPLHF. The chain has TRBV11-3 and TRBJ1-6; no clear D. Trimming shortened V by 5 bases and J by 9 bases, and 11 bases separated the two germline ends. Per the germline V gene, CDR1 is SGHNT and CDR2 is YENEEA. The CDR3 is made up of 13 amino acids.

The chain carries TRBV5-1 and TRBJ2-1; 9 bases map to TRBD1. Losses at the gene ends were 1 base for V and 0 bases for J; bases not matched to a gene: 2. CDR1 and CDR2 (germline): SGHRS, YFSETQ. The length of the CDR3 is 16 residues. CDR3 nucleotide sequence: TGCGCCAGCAGCTTGCTGGGACAGGGCTCCTACAATGAGCAGTTCTTC. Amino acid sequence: CASSLLGQGSYNEQFF.

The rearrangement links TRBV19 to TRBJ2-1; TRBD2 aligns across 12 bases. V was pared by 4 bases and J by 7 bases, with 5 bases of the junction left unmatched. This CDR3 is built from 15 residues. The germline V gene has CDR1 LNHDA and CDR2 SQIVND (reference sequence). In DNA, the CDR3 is TGTGCCAGTAGTAAGACTAGCGGGGGTGTTAATGAGCAGTTCTTC. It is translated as CASSKTSGGVNEQFF.

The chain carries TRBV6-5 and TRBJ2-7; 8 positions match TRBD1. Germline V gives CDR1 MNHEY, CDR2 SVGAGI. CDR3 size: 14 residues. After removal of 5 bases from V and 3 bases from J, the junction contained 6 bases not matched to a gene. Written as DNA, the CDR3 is TGTGCCAGCAGTCATACAGGGGGAGGCTACGAGCAGTACTTC. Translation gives CASSHTGGGYEQYF.

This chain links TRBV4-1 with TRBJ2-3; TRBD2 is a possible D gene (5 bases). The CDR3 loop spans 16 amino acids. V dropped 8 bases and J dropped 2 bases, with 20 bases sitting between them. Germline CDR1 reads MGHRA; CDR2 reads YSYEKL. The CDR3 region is CASGFGSGRNTDTQYF. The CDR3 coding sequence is TGCGCCAGCGGTTTTGGATCTGGGAGAAACACAGATACGCAGTATTTT.

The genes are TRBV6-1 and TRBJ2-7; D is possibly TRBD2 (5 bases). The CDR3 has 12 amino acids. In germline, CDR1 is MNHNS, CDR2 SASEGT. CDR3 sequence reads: CASSDGLTSASV. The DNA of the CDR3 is TGTGCCAGCAGTGACGGACTGACTTCGGCAAGCGTC.

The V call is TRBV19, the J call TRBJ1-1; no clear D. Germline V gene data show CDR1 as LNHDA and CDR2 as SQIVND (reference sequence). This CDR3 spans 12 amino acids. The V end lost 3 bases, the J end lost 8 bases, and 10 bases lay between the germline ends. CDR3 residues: CASSMLAGEAFF. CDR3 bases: TGTGCCAGTAGTATGCTGGCAGGAGAAGCTTTCTTT.

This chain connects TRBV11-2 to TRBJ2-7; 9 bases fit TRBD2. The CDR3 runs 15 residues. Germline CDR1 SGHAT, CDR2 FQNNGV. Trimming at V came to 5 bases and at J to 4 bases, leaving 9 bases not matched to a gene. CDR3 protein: CASSRSGGHLYEQYF. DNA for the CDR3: TGTGCCAGCAGCCGTAGCGGGGGTCACCTTTACGAGCAGTACTTC.

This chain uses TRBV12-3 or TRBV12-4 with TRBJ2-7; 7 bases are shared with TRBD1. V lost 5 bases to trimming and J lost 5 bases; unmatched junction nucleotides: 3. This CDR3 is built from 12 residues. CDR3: CASSVQGNEQYV. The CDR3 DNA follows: TGTGCCAGCAGTGTACAGGGGAACGAGCAGTACGTC.

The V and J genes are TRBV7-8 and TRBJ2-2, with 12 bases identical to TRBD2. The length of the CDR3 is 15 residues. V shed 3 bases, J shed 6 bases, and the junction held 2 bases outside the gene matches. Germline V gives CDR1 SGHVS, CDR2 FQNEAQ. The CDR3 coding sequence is TGTGCCAGCAGCTTCGGGACTAGCGGGTCCGGGGAGCTGTTTTTT. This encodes CASSFGTSGSGELFF.

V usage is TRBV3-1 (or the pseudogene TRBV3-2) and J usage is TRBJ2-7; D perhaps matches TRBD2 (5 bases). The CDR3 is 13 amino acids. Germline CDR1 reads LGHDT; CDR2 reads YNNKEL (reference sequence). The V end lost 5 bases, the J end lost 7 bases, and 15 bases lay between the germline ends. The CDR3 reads CASSSVSGGEQYV. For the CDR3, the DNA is TGTGCCAGCAGCAGCGTATCGGGCGGGGAGCAGTACGTC.

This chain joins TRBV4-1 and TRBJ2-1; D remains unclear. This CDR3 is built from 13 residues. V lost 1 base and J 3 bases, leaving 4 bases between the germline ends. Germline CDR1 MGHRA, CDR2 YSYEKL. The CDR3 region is CASSQGLYNEQFF. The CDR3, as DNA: TGCGCCAGCAGCCAAGGTCTCTACAATGAGCAGTTCTTC.

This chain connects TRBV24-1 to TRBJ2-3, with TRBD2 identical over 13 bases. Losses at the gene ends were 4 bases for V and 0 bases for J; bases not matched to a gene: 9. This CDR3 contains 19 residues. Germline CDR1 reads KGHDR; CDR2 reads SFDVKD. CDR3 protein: CATSDSGTSGTFSTDTQYF. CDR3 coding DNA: TGTGCCACCAGTGACTCCGGGACTAGCGGGACTTTTAGCACAGATACGCAGTATTTT.

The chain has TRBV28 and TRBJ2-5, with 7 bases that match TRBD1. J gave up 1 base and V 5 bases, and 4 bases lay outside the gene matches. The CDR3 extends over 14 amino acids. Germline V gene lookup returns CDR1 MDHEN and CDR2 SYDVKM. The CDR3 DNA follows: TGTGCCAGCAGTCCCGGGGACAGCCAAGAGACCCAGTACTTC. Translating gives CASSPGDSQETQYF.

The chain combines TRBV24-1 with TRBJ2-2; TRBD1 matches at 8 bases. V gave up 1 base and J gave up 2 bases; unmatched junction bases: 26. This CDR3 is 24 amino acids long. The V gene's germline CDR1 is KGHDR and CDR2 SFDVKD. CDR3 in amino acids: CATSDLQDRAPGRIPKSNTGELFF. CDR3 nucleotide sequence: TGTGCCACCAGTGATTTACAGGACAGGGCACCGGGTCGCATCCCAAAGAGCAACACCGGGGAGCTGTTTTTT.

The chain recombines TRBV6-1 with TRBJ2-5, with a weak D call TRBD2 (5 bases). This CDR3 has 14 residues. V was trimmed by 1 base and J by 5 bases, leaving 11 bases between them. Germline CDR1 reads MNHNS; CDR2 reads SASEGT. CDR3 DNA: TGTGCCAGCAGTGAAGATCTAAGGAGGGAGACCCAGTACTTC. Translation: CASSEDLRRETQYF.

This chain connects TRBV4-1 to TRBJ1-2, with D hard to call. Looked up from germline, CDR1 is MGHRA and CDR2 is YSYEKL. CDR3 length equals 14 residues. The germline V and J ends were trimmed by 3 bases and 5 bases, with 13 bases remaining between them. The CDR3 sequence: CASSQAARVYGYTF. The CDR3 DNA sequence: TGCGCCAGCAGCCAGGCAGCGAGGGTGTATGGCTACACCTTC.

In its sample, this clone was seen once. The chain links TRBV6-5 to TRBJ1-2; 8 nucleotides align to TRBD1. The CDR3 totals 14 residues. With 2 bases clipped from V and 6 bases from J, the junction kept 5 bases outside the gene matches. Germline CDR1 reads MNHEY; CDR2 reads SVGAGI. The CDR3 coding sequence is TGTGCCAGCAGTTACATCAGGGGGCGGGATGGCTACACCTTC. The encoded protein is CASSYIRGRDGYTF.

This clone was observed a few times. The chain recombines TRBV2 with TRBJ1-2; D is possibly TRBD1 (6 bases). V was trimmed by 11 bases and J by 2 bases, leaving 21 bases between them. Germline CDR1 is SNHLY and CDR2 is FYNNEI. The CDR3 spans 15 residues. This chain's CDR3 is CAQHGGGSKNYGYTF. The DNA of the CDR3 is TGTGCCCAGCACGGCGGGGGCTCCAAGAACTATGGCTACACCTTC.

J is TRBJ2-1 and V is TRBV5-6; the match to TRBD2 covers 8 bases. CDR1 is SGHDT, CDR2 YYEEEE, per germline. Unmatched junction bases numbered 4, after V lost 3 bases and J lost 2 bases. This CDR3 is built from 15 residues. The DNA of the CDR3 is TGTGCCAGCAGCTGGGGACTAGTTCCCTACAATGAGCAGTTCTTC. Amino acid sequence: CASSWGLVPYNEQFF.

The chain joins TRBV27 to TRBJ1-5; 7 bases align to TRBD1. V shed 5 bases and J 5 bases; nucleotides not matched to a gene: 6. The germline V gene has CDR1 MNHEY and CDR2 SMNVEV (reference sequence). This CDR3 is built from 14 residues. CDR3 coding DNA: TGTGCCAGCAGTATAGACAGGGCCTATCAGCCCCAGCATTTT. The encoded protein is CASSIDRAYQPQHF.

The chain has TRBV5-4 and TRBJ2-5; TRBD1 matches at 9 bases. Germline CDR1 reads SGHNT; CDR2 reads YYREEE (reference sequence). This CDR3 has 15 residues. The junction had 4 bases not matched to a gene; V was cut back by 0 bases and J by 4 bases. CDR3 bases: TGTGCCAGCAGCTTGGACAGGGGGCTTGGAGAGACCCAGTACTTC. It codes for CASSLDRGLGETQYF.

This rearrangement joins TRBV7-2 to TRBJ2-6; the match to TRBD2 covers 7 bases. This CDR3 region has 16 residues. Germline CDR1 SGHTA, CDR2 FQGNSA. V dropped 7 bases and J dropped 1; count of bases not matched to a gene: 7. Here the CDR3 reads CASTIPGGSGANVLTF. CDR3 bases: TGTGCCAGCACCATCCCCGGGGGGTCTGGGGCCAACGTCCTGACTTTC.